These 5 T cell receptor beta chains were sequenced from one sample in a study of T cell responses to AZD1222 COVID-19 vaccine. Generated by immunoSEQ multiplex PCR, the TCRdb table keeps only in-frame clones and is missing some. The data show under 150,000 clones, roughly nine tenths seen once. The sequencing used peripheral blood, collected on day 0 of AZD1222 vaccination. The receptor source for this set is an adult in good health.

The chain carries TRBV6-6 and TRBJ2-3, with D hard to call. V lost 9 bases to trimming and J lost 6 bases, with 10 bases between them. This CDR3 region has 11 residues. Germline V gene data show CDR1 as MNHNY and CDR2 as SVGAGI (reference sequence). Here the CDR3 reads CASELGDTQYF. CDR3 nucleotide sequence: TGTGCCAGTGAGCTGGGCGATACGCAGTATTTT.

This chain connects TRBV5-1 to TRBJ2-3; D possibly corresponds to TRBD1 (5 bases). Germline V CDR1 and CDR2: SGHRS, YFSETQ. The V gene lost 2 bases and the J gene lost 0 bases, with 10 bases spanning the gap. CDR3 length equals 15 residues. For the CDR3, the DNA is TGCGCCAGCAGCTTAAGGGGCTCTAGCACAGATACGCAGTATTTT. Protein: CASSLRGSSTDTQYF.

Of note for this clone: The sample contains more than one DNA sequence encoding this CDR3. In DNA form, the CDR3 reads TGTGCCAGCAGCTTAGGAGGGCTCGGCTACACCTTC. Amino acids: CASSLGGLGYTF. V usage is TRBV7-9 and J usage is TRBJ1-2, with D uncertain. Trimming pared 1 base from V and 8 bases from J, leaving 8 bases between. In germline, CDR1 is SEHNR, CDR2 FQNEAQ (reference sequence). The CDR3 is 12 amino acids.

The rearrangement uses TRBV7-9 and TRBJ2-3, with TRBD2 as a possible D gene (6 bases). Trimming stripped 3 bases from V and 2 bases from J, with 18 bases between. This CDR3 spans 17 amino acids. Per germline, CDR1 SEHNR and CDR2 FQNEAQ (reference sequence). The CDR3 bases are TGTGCCAGCAGCTTCCCTCTCGGAGGGCTCTACACAGATACGCAGTATTTT. Encoded protein: CASSFPLGGLYTDTQYF.

The CDR3 DNA is TGCAGCGTGAGCGGGAAGGACTCCTACAATGAGCAGTTCTTC. Amino acid sequence: CSVSGKDSYNEQFF. The chain joins TRBV29-1 to TRBJ2-1, with 7 bases aligning to TRBD2. The V and J ends lost 6 bases and 0 bases, in that order; junction bases with no gene match: 5. There are 14 residues in the CDR3. Germline-derived CDR1 and CDR2 are SQVTM and ANQGSEA.